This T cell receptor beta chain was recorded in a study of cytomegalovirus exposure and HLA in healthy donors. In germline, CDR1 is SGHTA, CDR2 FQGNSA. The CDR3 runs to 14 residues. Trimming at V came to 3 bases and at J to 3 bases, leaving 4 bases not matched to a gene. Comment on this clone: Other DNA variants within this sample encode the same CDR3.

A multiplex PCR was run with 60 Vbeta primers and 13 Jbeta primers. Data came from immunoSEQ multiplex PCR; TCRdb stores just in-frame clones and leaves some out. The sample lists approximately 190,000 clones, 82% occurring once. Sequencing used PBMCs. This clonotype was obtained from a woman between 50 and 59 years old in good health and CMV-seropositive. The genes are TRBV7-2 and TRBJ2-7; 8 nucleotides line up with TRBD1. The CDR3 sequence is CASSFGQGSYEQYF. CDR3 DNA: TGTGCCAGCAGCTTCGGACAGGGTAGCTACGAGCAGTACTTC.